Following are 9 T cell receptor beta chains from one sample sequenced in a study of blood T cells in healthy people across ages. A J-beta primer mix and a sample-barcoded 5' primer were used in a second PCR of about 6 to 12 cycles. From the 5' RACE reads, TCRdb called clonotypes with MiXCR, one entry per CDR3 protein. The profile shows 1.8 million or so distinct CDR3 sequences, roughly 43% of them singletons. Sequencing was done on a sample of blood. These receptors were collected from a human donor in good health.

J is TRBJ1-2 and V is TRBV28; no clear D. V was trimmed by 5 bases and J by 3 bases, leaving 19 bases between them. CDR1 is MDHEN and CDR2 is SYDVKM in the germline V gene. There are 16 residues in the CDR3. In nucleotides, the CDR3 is TGTGCCAGCAGTCTTCCAGGCGGCCGTCCTCACTATGGCTACACCTTC. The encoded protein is CASSLPGGRPHYGYTF.

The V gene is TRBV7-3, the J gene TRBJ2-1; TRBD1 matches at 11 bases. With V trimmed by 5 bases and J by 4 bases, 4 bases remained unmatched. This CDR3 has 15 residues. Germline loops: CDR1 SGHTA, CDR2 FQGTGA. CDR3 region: CASSKGQGVYNEQFF. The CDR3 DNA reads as TGTGCCAGCAGCAAGGGACAGGGGGTTTACAATGAGCAGTTCTTC. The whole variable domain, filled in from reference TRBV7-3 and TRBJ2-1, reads GAGVSQTPSNKVTEKGKYVELRCDPISGHTALYWYRQSLGQGPEFLIYFQGTGAADDSGLPNDRFFAVRPEGSVSTLKIQRTERGDSAVYLCASSKGQGVYNEQFFGPGTRLTVL.

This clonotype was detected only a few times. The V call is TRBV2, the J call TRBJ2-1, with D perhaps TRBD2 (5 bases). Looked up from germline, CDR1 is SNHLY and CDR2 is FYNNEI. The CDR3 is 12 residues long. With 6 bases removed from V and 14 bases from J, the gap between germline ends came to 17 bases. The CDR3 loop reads CASRYTPGFKFF. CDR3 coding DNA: TGTGCCAGCAGGTACACGCCGGGGTTTAAGTTCTTC.

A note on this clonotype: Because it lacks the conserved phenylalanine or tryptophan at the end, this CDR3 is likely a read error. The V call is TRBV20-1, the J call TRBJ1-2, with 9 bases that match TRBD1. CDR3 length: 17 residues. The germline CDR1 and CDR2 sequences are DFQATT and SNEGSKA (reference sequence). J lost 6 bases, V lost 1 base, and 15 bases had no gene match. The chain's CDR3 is CSARATGQGPPVDGYTS. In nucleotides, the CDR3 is TGCAGTGCTAGAGCAACGGGACAGGGTCCCCCAGTAGATGGCTACACCTCC.

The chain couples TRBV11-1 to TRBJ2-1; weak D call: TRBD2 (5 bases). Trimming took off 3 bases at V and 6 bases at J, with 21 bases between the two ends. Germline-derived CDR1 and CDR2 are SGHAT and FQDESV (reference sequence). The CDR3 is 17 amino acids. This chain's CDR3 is CASSFLDGIEGLNEQFF. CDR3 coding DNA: TGTGCCAGCAGCTTTTTGGACGGGATAGAGGGTCTCAATGAGCAGTTCTTC.

In DNA form, the CDR3 reads TGCAGCGTCGCCCAGGGGGCCTTGAACACTGAAGCTTTCTTT. It specifies CSVAQGALNTEAFF. V is TRBV29-1 and J is TRBJ1-1, with TRBD1 matching 8 bases. J was trimmed by 0 bases and V by 6 bases; bases with no gene match: 6. Germline CDR1 is SQVTM and CDR2 is ANQGSEA. The CDR3 is made up of 14 amino acids.

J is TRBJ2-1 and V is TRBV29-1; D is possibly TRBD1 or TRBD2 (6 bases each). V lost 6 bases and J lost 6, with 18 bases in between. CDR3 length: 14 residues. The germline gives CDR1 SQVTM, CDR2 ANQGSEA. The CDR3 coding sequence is TGCAGCGTCAAGAGGGGGGCCGAGGCCAATGAGCAGTTCTTC. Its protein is CSVKRGAEANEQFF.

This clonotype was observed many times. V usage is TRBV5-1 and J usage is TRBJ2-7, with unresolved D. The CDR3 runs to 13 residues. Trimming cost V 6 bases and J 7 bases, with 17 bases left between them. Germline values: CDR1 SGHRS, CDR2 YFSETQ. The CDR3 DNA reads TGCGCCAGCAACCAGGAGTTCCTACTGGAGCAGTACTTC. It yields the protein CASNQEFLLEQYF.

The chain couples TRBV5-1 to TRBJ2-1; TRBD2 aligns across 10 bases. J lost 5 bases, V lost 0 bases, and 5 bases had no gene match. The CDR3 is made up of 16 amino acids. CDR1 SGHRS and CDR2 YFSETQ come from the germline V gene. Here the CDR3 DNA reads TGCGCCAGCAGCTTGGTCGTAGCGGGGGGCCACAATGAGCAGTTCTTC. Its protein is CASSLVVAGGHNEQFF. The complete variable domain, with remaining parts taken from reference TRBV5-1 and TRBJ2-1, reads KAGVTQTPRYLIKTRGQQVTLSCSPISGHRSVSWYQQTPGQGLQFLFEYFSETQRNKGNFPGRFSGRQFSNSRSEMNVSTLELGDSALYLCASSLVVAGGHNEQFFGPGTRLTVL.